The sequence of this T cell receptor (beta chain) was determined in a study of T cell responses to AZD1222 COVID-19 vaccine. Looking at the study overall: Second doses that came at about 4 or about 12 weeks were put together.

Points from the study as a whole: The donor cohort was predominantly white British with a female majority, and clonal diversity may have been underestimated. CD4 TCRs associated with vaccination spanned spike, dominating at 160-218 and 743-854.

In its sample, this clone was seen once. Its antigen is still unknown. Germline-derived CDR1 and CDR2 are MNHEY and SVGEGT. V was trimmed by 7 bases and J by 9 bases, leaving 14 bases between them. The CDR3 is 12 residues long. Libraries were prepared by immunoSEQ multiplex PCR; TCRdb keeps only in-frame clonotypes and omits some of them. The table includes approximately 100,000 clones, about 87% detected once. This specimen was peripheral blood, taken on day 0 of AZD1222 vaccination. The clonotype comes from an adult in good health. The V and J genes are TRBV6-2 or TRBV6-3 and TRBJ2-3; maybe TRBD2 (6 bases). The CDR3 protein is CASNPRLGTQYF. CDR3 sequence (DNA): TGTGCCAGCAACCCTCGACTAGGAACGCAGTATTTT.